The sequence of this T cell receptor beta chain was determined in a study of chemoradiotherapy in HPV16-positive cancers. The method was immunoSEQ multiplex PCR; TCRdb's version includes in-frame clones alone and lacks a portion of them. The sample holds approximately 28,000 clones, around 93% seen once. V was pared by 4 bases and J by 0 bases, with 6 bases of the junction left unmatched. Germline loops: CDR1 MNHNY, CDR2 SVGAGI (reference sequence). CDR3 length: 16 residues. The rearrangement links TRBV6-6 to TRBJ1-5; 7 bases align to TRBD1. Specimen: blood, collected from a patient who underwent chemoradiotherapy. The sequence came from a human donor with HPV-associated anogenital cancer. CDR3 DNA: TGTGCCAGCAGTTTCACCGGGACAGATAGCAATCAGCCCCAGCATTTT. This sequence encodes CASSFTGTDSNQPQHF.